This T cell receptor (beta chain) appears in the sequencing data of a study of control samples from healthy donors and cancer patients. Libraries were prepared by immunoSEQ multiplex PCR; TCRdb keeps only in-frame clonotypes and omits some of them. Among some 170,000 clones listed, 90% to 95% were seen once. The CDR3 runs to 15 residues. Germline V gene data show CDR1 as MGHRA and CDR2 as YSYEKL. The germline V and J ends were trimmed by 4 bases and 1 base, with 13 bases remaining between them. This TCR was sampled from a man in his sixties with colorectal cancer. Input material: PBMCs. The V and J genes are TRBV4-1 and TRBJ1-2, with D possibly matching TRBD1 (5 bases). The CDR3 bases are TGCGCCAGCAGCCTATCCGCCGGGGGTAACTATGGCTACACCTTC. It yields the protein CASSLSAGGNYGYTF.